This passage covers 27 T cell receptor beta chains from one sample sequenced in a study of blood T cell repertoires in COVID-19. Profiling relied on immunoSEQ multiplex PCR, and the TCRdb table lists in-frame clones only, not all of them. The sample holds 200,000 to 300,000 clones, around 87% seen once. The sequenced sample consisted of peripheral blood. The receptors were gathered from a woman aged 70-85 years with active or convalescent COVID-19.

The CDR3 sequence: CASSESLGQGVELFF. In nucleotides, the CDR3 is TGCGCCAGCAGTGAGTCGCTAGGACAGGGAGTAGAGCTGTTTTTT. The chain links TRBV10-1 to TRBJ2-2; 8 bases map to TRBD1. This CDR3 has 15 residues. Germline V gene data show CDR1 as WNHNN and CDR2 as SYGVQD (reference sequence). V was clipped by 0 bases and J by 11 bases; unmatched bases: 8.

The chain has TRBV27 and TRBJ1-6; TRBD1 might be the D (5 bases). V lost 2 bases and J 5 bases, leaving 7 bases between the germline ends. Germline V gives CDR1 MNHEY, CDR2 SMNVEV (reference sequence). This CDR3 region has 14 residues. This CDR3 is CASSLDRDNSPLHF. The CDR3 DNA follows: TGTGCCAGCAGTTTAGACAGAGATAATTCACCCCTCCACTTT.

The chain carries TRBV7-2 and TRBJ2-7; TRBD2 aligns across 9 bases. Trimming cost V 1 base and J 1 base; bases outside gene matches: 11. The CDR3 has 18 residues. The V gene's germline CDR1 is SGHTA and CDR2 FQGNSA. CDR3 in amino acids: CASSLDASGVGVSYEQYF. CDR3 in DNA: TGTGCCAGCAGCTTAGATGCTAGCGGGGTGGGGGTTTCCTACGAGCAGTACTTC.

The chain uses TRBV7-2 and TRBJ1-5, with 8 nucleotides matching TRBD1. The CDR3 covers 16 residues. V dropped 5 bases and J dropped 3; count of bases not matched to a gene: 9. Germline CDR1 SGHTA, CDR2 FQGNSA. For the CDR3, the DNA is TGTGCCAGCAGCCAACGACGGACAGGGTTCAATCAGCCCCAGCATTTT. It specifies CASSQRRTGFNQPQHF.

CDR3 coding DNA: TGTGCCAGCAGTTACGCGACAGGGTATTCTGAAGCTTTCTTT. Translating gives CASSYATGYSEAFF. The rearrangement uses TRBV6-5 and TRBJ1-1; 7 bases line up with TRBD1. Germline V gene lookup returns CDR1 MNHEY and CDR2 SVGAGI. Unmatched junction bases numbered 6, after V lost 2 bases and J lost 6 bases. The CDR3 sequence is 14 residues long.

Of note for this clone: Germline is not matched at one junction end, which may reflect a read error. This chain links TRBV6-5 with TRBJ1-3, with D maybe TRBD1 (5 bases). Germline V gene data show CDR1 as MNHEY and CDR2 as SVGAGI. The CDR3 sequence is 14 residues long. The CDR3 protein is CASRYVGEGSTIYF. The CDR3 DNA is TGTGCCAGCCGCTACGTAGGGGAAGGAAGCACCATATATTTT.

The genes are TRBV6-2 or TRBV6-3 and TRBJ2-5; 8 bases are shared with TRBD1. Trimming removed 5 bases from V and 9 bases from J; junction bases left unmatched: 5. CDR1 MNHEY and CDR2 SVGEGT come from the germline V gene. The CDR3 length is 12 residues. CDR3 in amino acids: CASSTGTGAQYF. In nucleotides, the CDR3 is TGTGCCAGCAGTACAGGGACAGGAGCCCAGTACTTC.

The chain combines TRBV12-5 with TRBJ1-1, with a tentative D call TRBD1 (5 bases). Trimming shortened V by 3 bases and J by 5 bases, and 10 bases separated the two germline ends. The CDR3 has 13 residues. Germline V gives CDR1 LGHNT, CDR2 FRNRAP. The CDR3 sequence: CASGLGVVTEAFF. CDR3 bases: TGTGCTAGTGGTTTAGGGGTGGTAACTGAAGCTTTCTTT. Filled out from reference TRBV12-5 and TRBJ1-1, the complete variable domain reads DARVTQTPRHKVTEMGQEVTMRCQPILGHNTVFWYRQTMMQGLELLAYFRNRAPLDDSGMPKDRFSAEMPDATLATLKIQPSEPRDSAVYFCASGLGVVTEAFFGQGTRLTVV.

V is TRBV2 and J is TRBJ1-1; tentative D call: TRBD1 (6 bases). The length of the CDR3 is 12 residues. Germline CDR1 is SNHLY and CDR2 is FYNNEI. Trimming took off 8 bases at V and 3 bases at J, with 10 bases between the two ends. The CDR3 here is CASQRGYTEAFF. The CDR3 DNA reads TGTGCCAGCCAAAGGGGGTACACTGAAGCTTTCTTT. The variable domain in full, with the rest retrieved from reference TRBV2 and TRBJ1-1, is EPEVTQTPSHQVTQMGQEVILRCVPISNHLYFYWYRQILGQKVEFLVSFYNNEISEKSEIFDDQFSVERPDGSNFTLKIRSTKLEDSAMYFCASQRGYTEAFFGQGTRLTVV.

CDR3 coding DNA: TGTGCCAGCAGTGACGAGGGGGGGACGGTTAGCAATCAGCCCCAGCATTTT. This encodes CASSDEGGTVSNQPQHF. The chain is built from TRBV6-4 and TRBJ1-5; TRBD1 might be the D (6 bases). Germline values: CDR1 MRHNA, CDR2 SNTAGT. V shed 2 bases and J shed 0 bases, with 14 bases lying between them. The CDR3 runs to 17 residues.

The genes are TRBV15 and TRBJ1-2, with TRBD1 as a possible D gene (5 bases). CDR1 is LNHNV and CDR2 is YYDKDF in the germline V gene (reference sequence). Trimming pared 4 bases from V and 5 bases from J, leaving 14 bases between. The CDR3 loop spans 14 amino acids. CDR3 in DNA: TGTGCCACCAGCAAGGGAGGGACGGCTTATGGCTACACCTTC. Protein sequence: CATSKGGTAYGYTF.

The chain links TRBV7-2 to TRBJ1-1, with unresolved D. The germline CDR1 and CDR2 sequences are SGHTA and FQGNSA. Trimming left V 2 bases short and J 2 bases short, with 9 bases between. This CDR3 region has 14 residues. CDR3 loop: CASSLIAGNTEAFF. Here the CDR3 DNA reads TGTGCCAGCAGCTTAATAGCGGGTAACACTGAAGCTTTCTTT.

The J gene is TRBJ2-6, the V gene TRBV10-3, with D perhaps TRBD1 (5 bases). The CDR3 has 15 residues. Germline V gene lookup returns CDR1 ENHRY and CDR2 SYGVKD. V was clipped by 4 bases and J by 0 bases, with 7 bases between them. The CDR3 reads CAISADSSGANVLTF. DNA for the CDR3: TGTGCCATCAGTGCTGACAGCTCTGGGGCCAACGTCCTGACTTTC.

J is TRBJ1-5 and V is TRBV7-2; the match to TRBD1 covers 7 bases. Germline values: CDR1 SGHTA, CDR2 FQGNSA. The CDR3 spans 16 residues. V lost 1 base to trimming and J lost 3 bases; unmatched junction nucleotides: 6. The CDR3 DNA is TGTGCCAGCAGCTTAGTAGCAGGGGGGAACAATCAGCCCCAGCATTTT. It encodes CASSLVAGGNNQPQHF.

The V call is TRBV11-2, the J call TRBJ2-3; D unresolved. This CDR3 spans 15 amino acids. The V end lost 2 bases, the J end lost 2 bases, and 11 bases lay between the germline ends. Germline V gives CDR1 SGHAT, CDR2 FQNNGV. DNA for the CDR3: TGTGCCAGCAGCTTACAAACTCGATTCACAGATACGCAGTATTTT. Protein sequence: CASSLQTRFTDTQYF.

The V and J genes are TRBV7-2 and TRBJ2-5; 8 bases fit TRBD2. The CDR3 spans 15 residues. Germline CDR1 SGHTA, CDR2 FQGNSA. V was clipped by 5 bases and J by 4 bases; unmatched bases: 9. The CDR3 nucleotides are TGTGCCAGCAGCCACCCTCGGGGGGGCGGAGAGACCCAGTACTTC. Protein: CASSHPRGGGETQYF.

In its sample, this clone was seen once. The V gene is TRBV19, the J gene TRBJ1-2, with TRBD1 matching over 8 bases. Germline V CDR1 and CDR2: LNHDA, SQIVND (reference sequence). The length of the CDR3 is 15 residues. Unmatched junction bases numbered 8, after V lost 4 bases and J lost 4 bases. CDR3 sequence: CASSNRDRQFYGYTF. In DNA, the CDR3 is TGTGCCAGTAGTAACCGGGACAGGCAATTCTATGGCTACACCTTC.

The chain carries TRBV19 and TRBJ1-5; no reliable D call. Trimming removed 7 bases from V and 0 bases from J, with 7 bases in between. This CDR3 is 13 amino acids long. Germline values: CDR1 LNHDA, CDR2 SQIVND (reference sequence). The CDR3 loop is CASTRYSNQPQHF. DNA for the CDR3: TGTGCCAGTACCCGTTATAGCAATCAGCCCCAGCATTTT.

The chain employs TRBV29-1 and TRBJ2-5, with D possibly TRBD1 on 6 matching bases. The CDR3 contains 14 residues. The V gene lost 2 bases and the J gene lost 6 bases, with 16 bases spanning the gap. Germline CDR1 reads SQVTM; CDR2 reads ANQGSEA. The DNA for the CDR3 is TGCAGCGTTGAATACGGCCAGGGGTTAAAGACCCAGTACTTC. Translation gives CSVEYGQGLKTQYF.

A word on this clone: One end of the junction does not line up with germline, which may come from a read error. V usage is TRBV12-3 or TRBV12-4 and J usage is TRBJ1-4; no definite D call. The CDR3 loop spans 13 amino acids. In DNA form, the CDR3 reads TGTGCCAGCAGTTTAAGTCTTCTTGGGAGGGTCGCTTTT. This translates into CASSLSLLGRVAF.

The rearrangement uses TRBV10-3 and TRBJ1-1; TRBD1 matches 7 bases. Germline trimming cut 4 bases from V and 1 base from J; bases unmatched to any gene: 6. The germline gives CDR1 ENHRY, CDR2 SYGVKD. The CDR3 has 15 residues. CDR3 sequence (DNA): TGTGCCATCAGTGGAACAGGGGTTACGAACACTGAAGCTTTCTTT. Protein: CAISGTGVTNTEAFF.

The gene calls are TRBV7-9 and TRBJ1-1; 10 bases agree with TRBD1. Germline CDR1 SEHNR, CDR2 FQNEAQ (reference sequence). The CDR3 contains 14 residues. The V gene end was trimmed by 5 bases and the J gene end by 5 bases; junction bases not matched to a gene: 5. In DNA, the CDR3 is TGTGCCAGCAGCCGGGACAGGGGTGGGACTGAAGCTTTCTTT. It specifies CASSRDRGGTEAFF.

CDR3 DNA: TGTGCCAGCAGCTTTAACAGGGGGCGGGGCGGCTACACCTTC. As protein: CASSFNRGRGGYTF. V is TRBV7-8 and J is TRBJ1-2; 9 bases match TRBD1. Unmatched junction bases numbered 7, after V lost 3 bases and J lost 8 bases. Germline assignment: CDR1 SGHVS and CDR2 FQNEAQ. The CDR3 is 14 residues long.

The chain carries TRBV29-1 and TRBJ1-1, with no clear D. The germline gives CDR1 SQVTM, CDR2 ANQGSEA. V was clipped by 4 bases and J by 8 bases, with 11 bases between them. The CDR3 spans 11 residues. The CDR3 region is CSVAHGGEAFF. CDR3 sequence (DNA): TGCAGCGTTGCCCATGGAGGAGAAGCTTTCTTT.

V gene TRBV7-2 combines with J gene TRBJ1-2; 8 nucleotides align to TRBD1. J was trimmed by 3 bases and V by 6 bases; bases with no gene match: 9. Germline loops: CDR1 SGHTA, CDR2 FQGNSA. The CDR3 is made up of 15 amino acids. The CDR3 here is CASRETGVTDYGYTF. The CDR3 bases are TGTGCCAGCAGGGAGACAGGGGTTACGGACTATGGCTACACCTTC.

The chain carries TRBV4-3 and TRBJ1-4; D gene ambiguous. This CDR3 region has 16 residues. V gave up 2 bases and J gave up 4 bases, with 14 bases separating them. CDR1 and CDR2 from the germline V gene are LGHNA and YSLEER. The CDR3 is CASSQHTEQFNEKLFF. The CDR3 region has the DNA TGCGCCAGCAGCCAACACACAGAGCAATTTAATGAAAAACTGTTTTTT.

The rearrangement uses TRBV9 and TRBJ1-6; D unresolved. With 0 bases removed from V and 9 bases from J, the gap between germline ends came to 4 bases. This CDR3 comprises 12 residues. The germline V gene encodes CDR1 SGDLS and CDR2 YYNGEE. CDR3 nucleotide sequence: TGTGCCAGCAGCGTAGGTCGTTCACCCCTCCACTTT. Its protein is CASSVGRSPLHF.